A selection of T cell receptor beta chains follows, all from one sample in a study of cytomegalovirus exposure and HLA in healthy donors. Assay: immunoSEQ multiplex PCR; the TCRdb copy retains only in-frame clones and omits some. The sample contains 140,000 or so clones, around 75% of which appear only once. Sequencing was done on a sample of PBMCs. The origin of the receptors is a woman in her twenties or thirties in good health and CMV-seronegative. The CDR3 runs from the conserved cysteine through the conserved F or W. Fields, in order: clone size, D gene, J gene, V gene, CDR3 DNA, CDR3 protein. D genes are given only for firm matches. Rows may omit the clone size; those that give it use once, few, many or a size class.

>NA|NA|TRBJ2-7|TRBV28
TGTGCCAGCAGTTTAGGAGGCGCGGCGGGAAGGTACGAGCAGTACTTC
CASSLGGAAGRYEQYF
>NA|NA|TRBJ1-1|TRBV29-1
TGCAGCGCTTTTAATCCTTGGGGAGCTGACACTGAAGCTTTCTTT
CSAFNPWGADTEAFF
>NA|NA|TRBJ2-5|TRBV4-1
TGCGCCAGCAGCGATGGCCGGGACTTTTCAGAGACCCAGTACTTC
CASSDGRDFSETQYF
>NA|TRBD2|TRBJ2-3|TRBV10-1
TGCGCCAGCAGTGAGCCCAGCGGGAGCGGGGCAGATACGCAGTATTTT
CASSEPSGSGADTQYF
>NA|TRBD2|TRBJ2-5|TRBV5-4
TGTGCCAGCAGCTACCGTCTAGCGGGAGCGGAGACCCAGTACTTC
CASSYRLAGAETQYF
>NA|TRBD1|TRBJ1-1|TRBV18
TGTGCCAGCTCACCTGGGACAGGTAGTGGGGACACTGAAGCTTTCTTT
CASSPGTGSGDTEAFF
>NA|TRBD2|TRBJ2-7|TRBV7-8
TGTGCCAGCAGCTCCGGGACTAGAACCACCTACGAGCAGTACTTC
CASSSGTRTTYEQYF
>NA|TRBD1|TRBJ2-7|TRBV7-8
TGTGCCAGCAGCTTAGCGCCCAGGGGGCGAAACTACGAGCAGTACTTC
CASSLAPRGRNYEQYF
>NA|NA|TRBJ1-1|TRBV29-1
TGCAGCGTTGAAGATCCCACAGGTGGCACTGAAGCTTTCTTT
CSVEDPTGGTEAFF
>NA|NA|TRBJ2-5|TRBV30
TGTGCCTGGAGTATTGGACAGTCAGGGTCCCAGTACTTC
CAWSIGQSGSQYF
>NA|TRBD1|TRBJ2-3|TRBV11-2
TGTGCCAGCAGCTACTGGGACAGGGTAACAGATACGCAGTATTTT
CASSYWDRVTDTQYF
>NA|TRBD2|TRBJ2-3|TRBV6-4
TGTGCCAGCAGTGAACTAGCGGGAATAGTAGATACGCAGTATTTT
CASSELAGIVDTQYF
>NA|TRBD2|TRBJ2-1|TRBV11-2
TGTGCCAGCAGCTTAGGCCAGAGCGGGGGGTACAATGAGCAGTTCTTC
CASSLGQSGGYNEQFF
>NA|NA|TRBJ2-2|TRBV19
TGTGCCAGTAGTAACCTAAAGAGGGGGGGGACCGGGGAGCTGTTTTTT
CASSNLKRGGTGELFF
>NA|TRBD2|TRBJ2-7|TRBV4-3
TGCGCCAGCAGCCAAGCGTTGGGGGACTACGTTGGCGAGCAGTACTTC
CASSQALGDYVGEQYF
>once|NA|TRBJ1-1|TRBV5-1
TGCGCCAGCAGCTTGGTGAAGGCAGGAGGCAACACTGAAGCTTTCTTT
CASSLVKAGGNTEAFF
>NA|NA|TRBJ1-2|TRBV19
TGTGCCAGTAGTATAGATAGTTATGGAGGATTGGGTGGCTACACCTTC
CASSIDSYGGLGGYTF
>NA|TRBD2|TRBJ2-1|TRBV19
TGTGCCAGTAGATCCGGCGGGAGGGGTTACAATGAGCAGTTCTTC
CASRSGGRGYNEQFF
>few|TRBD2|TRBJ2-1|TRBV7-9
TGTGCCAGCAGCCGCCGGGGACTAGCGGGAGCGAATGAGCAGTTCTTC
CASSRRGLAGANEQFF
>few|NA|TRBJ2-7|TRBV6-1
TGTGCCAGCAGTAAGACTAGAGAGTTTTTCTACGAGCAGTACTTC
CASSKTREFFYEQYF
>NA|TRBD2|TRBJ2-1|TRBV27
TGTGCCAGCAGTCCCGGGAGCGGGAGGGTCTCCTACAATGAGCAGTTCTTC
CASSPGSGRVSYNEQFF
>NA|TRBD2|TRBJ2-7|TRBV9
TGTGCCAGCAGCGTAGAACCCCGTATAGCGGGGGAGTCCTACGAGCAGTACTTC
CASSVEPRIAGESYEQYF
>NA|NA|TRBJ1-4|TRBV29-1
TGCAGCGCTCTTAGGGGGGGATATAATGAAAAACTGTTTTTT
CSALRGGYNEKLFF
>NA|TRBD2|TRBJ2-7|TRBV28
TGTGCCACGGAGACTAGCGGGAGGGGCAGCTCCTACGAGCAGTACTTC
CATETSGRGSSYEQYF
>NA|TRBD1|TRBJ1-1|TRBV6-5
TGTGCCAGCAGTTACTTCGACAGGGGCGCTGAAGCTTTCTTT
CASSYFDRGAEAFF
>NA|NA|TRBJ1-1|TRBV4-3
TGCGCCAGCAGCCAAGATTGGCTGAACACTGAAGCTTTCTTT
CASSQDWLNTEAFF
>NA|NA|TRBJ1-6|TRBV5-5
TGTGCCAGCAGCTTGGGGCCTCTCTTATATTCACCCCTCCACTTT
CASSLGPLLYSPLHF
>NA|NA|TRBJ2-4|TRBV27
TGTGCCAGCAGTTCACCCGAGGGGGAAAACATTCAGTACTTC
CASSSPEGENIQYF
>NA|NA|TRBJ2-4|TRBV6-5
TGTGCCAGCAGTAACGAGGGTGGCGGAGTTGGCATTCAGTACTTC
CASSNEGGGVGIQYF
>few|NA|TRBJ1-1|TRBV7-2
TGTGCCAGCAGCTTAGCGGCACTAACTGAAGCTTTCTTT
CASSLAALTEAFF
>NA|TRBD2|TRBJ2-5|TRBV12-5
TGTGCTAGTGGTCCGGGAGGGGGGGTCGAGACCCAGTACTTC
CASGPGGGVETQYF
>NA|NA|TRBJ2-7|TRBV11-2
TGTGCCAGCAGCCGACACGTTCCGGCGGGCGAGCAGTACTTC
CASSRHVPAGEQYF